Following are 14 T cell receptor beta chains from one sample sequenced in a study of blood T cell repertoires in COVID-19. Sequencing used immunoSEQ multiplex PCR; TCRdb keeps in-frame clones, though not all of them. The repertoire holds some 100,000 clones, with approximately 84% as singletons. Sequenced input: peripheral blood. These receptors were collected from a man between 25 and 39 years old in a cohort sampled during active COVID-19.

The CDR3 protein is CASRRLGNEAFF. In DNA, the CDR3 is TGTGCCAGCAGGAGACTTGGAAATGAAGCTTTCTTT. J is TRBJ1-1 and V is TRBV6-5; D remains unclear. V lost 6 bases, J lost 7 bases, and 12 bases lay in between. CDR1 MNHEY and CDR2 SVGAGI come from the germline V gene. The CDR3 is made up of 12 amino acids.

V is TRBV21-1 and J is TRBJ1-1; no check of the table's D call, TRBD1, against the DNA was made. TRBV21-1 is annotated as a pseudogene. CDR3 length: 18 residues. The CDR3 bases are TGTGCCAGCAGCAATGGCCAGAAGAACAGGGGGATAGTAACTGAAGCTTTCTTT. Translating gives CASSNGQKNRGIVTEAFF.

This sequence joins TRBV6-2 or TRBV6-3 and TRBJ2-5; D perhaps matches TRBD2 (6 bases). The CDR3 totals 15 residues. CDR1 MNHEY and CDR2 SVGEGT come from the germline V gene. V dropped 3 bases and J dropped 4 bases, with 15 bases sitting between them. The CDR3 DNA follows: TGTGCCAGCAGTTATTCTAGCGAAGGAGGAGAGACCCAGTACTTC. As protein: CASSYSSEGGETQYF.

V gene TRBV5-5 combines with J gene TRBJ2-7; D is uncertain. Germline CDR1 SGHKS, CDR2 YYEKEE (reference sequence). V was trimmed by 4 bases and J by 0 bases, leaving 14 bases between them. This CDR3 region has 15 residues. The CDR3 loop reads CASSPASASSYEQYF. CDR3 DNA: TGTGCCAGCAGCCCAGCCAGCGCCAGCTCCTACGAGCAGTACTTC.

This sequence joins TRBV10-3 and TRBJ2-1; 9 bases agree with TRBD2. The CDR3 covers 15 residues. Germline trimming cut 5 bases from V and 5 bases from J; bases unmatched to any gene: 7. The germline V gene encodes CDR1 ENHRY and CDR2 SYGVKD. CDR3 protein: CAISWQAGGNNEQFF. CDR3 coding DNA: TGTGCCATCAGTTGGCAAGCGGGGGGCAACAATGAGCAGTTCTTC.

The rearrangement links TRBV20-1 to TRBJ1-1; TRBD1 might be the D (5 bases). V lost 3 bases, J lost 6 bases, and 11 bases lay in between. Germline lookup yields CDR1 DFQATT and CDR2 SNEGSKA (reference sequence). The CDR3 contains 12 residues. CDR3 DNA: TGCAGTGCTAGTCGTCTGACAGCTGAAGCTTTCTTT. This translates into CSASRLTAEAFF.

The sample holds a few counts of this clone. The chain carries TRBV19 and TRBJ1-5; TRBD1 agrees at 8 bases. The V segment lost 3 bases and the J segment 0 bases; nucleotides outside the gene matches: 16. In germline, CDR1 is LNHDA, CDR2 SQIVND (reference sequence). The CDR3 runs to 20 residues. CDR3 sequence reads: CASSIRSATGVIVSNQPQHF. The CDR3 nucleotides read TGTGCCAGTAGTATCCGCTCCGCGACAGGGGTTATTGTTAGCAATCAGCCCCAGCATTTT.

V is TRBV2 and J is TRBJ2-1; TRBD1 agrees at 7 bases. Germline V gives CDR1 SNHLY, CDR2 FYNNEI. J was trimmed by 12 bases and V by 6 bases; bases with no gene match: 17. The length of the CDR3 is 15 residues. In DNA, the CDR3 is TGTGCCAGCAGCCGAGACAGGGAATTCTCGCGTCGGCAGTTCTTC. This translates into CASSRDREFSRRQFF.

In this sample, this clone turned up a few times. The J gene is TRBJ2-1, the V gene TRBV7-9; 11 bases align to TRBD2. The germline gives CDR1 SEHNR, CDR2 FQNEAQ (reference sequence). With V trimmed by 6 bases and J by 3 bases, 4 bases remained unmatched. The CDR3 spans 15 residues. CDR3 residues: CASSPTSGGYNEQFF. The DNA for the CDR3 is TGTGCCAGCAGTCCTACTAGCGGGGGCTACAATGAGCAGTTCTTC.

This rearrangement joins TRBV2 to TRBJ1-1; possibly TRBD1 for D (5 bases). Germline assignment: CDR1 SNHLY and CDR2 FYNNEI. With 6 bases removed from V and 1 base from J, the gap between germline ends came to 12 bases. The CDR3 extends over 14 amino acids. The CDR3 is CASRDDRANTEAFF. The CDR3 DNA sequence: TGTGCCAGCAGGGATGACAGAGCGAACACTGAAGCTTTCTTT.

The V call is TRBV7-8, the J call TRBJ2-5; weak D call: TRBD1 (5 bases). The germline gives CDR1 SGHVS, CDR2 FQNEAQ. This CDR3 comprises 14 residues. V shed 5 bases and J shed 2 bases, with 12 bases lying between them. The DNA of the CDR3 is TGTGCCAGCAGCCAGAGGACAAAACAAGAGACCCAGTACTTC. Translation: CASSQRTKQETQYF.

The chain joins TRBV10-3 to TRBJ2-3; 9 bases align to TRBD1. J lost 5 bases, V lost 6 bases, and 6 bases had no gene match. Per germline, CDR1 ENHRY and CDR2 SYGVKD. The CDR3 is 14 amino acids. DNA for the CDR3: TGTGCCATCAGCCCGGGACAGGGAGTAGATACGCAGTATTTT. As protein: CAISPGQGVDTQYF.

The rearrangement uses TRBV21-1 and TRBJ1-3. TRBV21-1 is termed a pseudogene. CDR3 length: 13 residues. CDR3 sequence (DNA): TGTGCCAGTACGCGGGGGCCCCAGAACACCATATATTTT. Its protein is CASTRGPQNTIYF.

The chain carries TRBV7-9 and TRBJ2-1, with TRBD1 matching over 7 bases. Germline V gene lookup returns CDR1 SEHNR and CDR2 FQNEAQ (reference sequence). After removal of 4 bases from V and 6 bases from J, the junction contained 9 bases not matched to a gene. This CDR3 has 15 amino acids. CDR3 sequence (DNA): TGTGCCAGCAGCTCGGACAGGAAAAGAAGCAATGAGCAGTTCTTC. It encodes CASSSDRKRSNEQFF. The full variable domain, in which reference TRBV7-9 and TRBJ2-1 provide the parts outside the CDR3, is DTGVSQNPRHKITKRGQNVTFRCDPISEHNRLYWYRQTLGQGPEFLTYFQNEAQLEKSRLLSDRFSAERPKGSFSTLEIQRTEQGDSAMYLCASSSDRKRSNEQFFGPGTRLTVL.